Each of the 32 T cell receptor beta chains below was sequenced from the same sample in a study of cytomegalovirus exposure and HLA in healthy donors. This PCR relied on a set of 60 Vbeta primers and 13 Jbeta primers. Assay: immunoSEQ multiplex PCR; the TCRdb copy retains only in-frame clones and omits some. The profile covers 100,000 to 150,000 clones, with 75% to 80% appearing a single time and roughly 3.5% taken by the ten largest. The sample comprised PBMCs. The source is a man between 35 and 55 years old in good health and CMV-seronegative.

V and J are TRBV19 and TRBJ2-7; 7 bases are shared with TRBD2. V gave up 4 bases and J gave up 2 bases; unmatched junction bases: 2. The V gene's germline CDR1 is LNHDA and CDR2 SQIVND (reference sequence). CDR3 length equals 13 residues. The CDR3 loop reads CASSRGGPYEQYF. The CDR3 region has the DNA TGTGCCAGTAGTAGGGGGGGACCCTACGAGCAGTACTTC.

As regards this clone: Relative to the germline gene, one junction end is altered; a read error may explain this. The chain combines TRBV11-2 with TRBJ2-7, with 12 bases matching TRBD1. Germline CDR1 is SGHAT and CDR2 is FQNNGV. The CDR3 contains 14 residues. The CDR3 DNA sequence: TGTGCCAGCAGCCAGGGACAGGGGGCCTACGGGCAGTACTTC. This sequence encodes CASSQGQGAYGQYF.

This chain's CDR3 is CASIIGLASSEQYF. As DNA, the CDR3 is TGTGCCAGCATTATTGGACTAGCTAGCTCCGAGCAGTACTTC. This rearrangement joins TRBV2 to TRBJ2-5; 8 nucleotides align to TRBD2. TRBJ2-7 matches the DNA end more closely, so the J call is doubtful. Per the germline V gene, CDR1 is SNHLY and CDR2 is FYNNEI. The CDR3 length is 14 residues.

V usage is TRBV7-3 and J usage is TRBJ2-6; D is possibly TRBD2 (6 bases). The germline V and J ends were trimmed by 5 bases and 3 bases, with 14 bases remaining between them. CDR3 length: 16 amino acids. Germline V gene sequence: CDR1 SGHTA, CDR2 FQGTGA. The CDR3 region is CASSRLTGVGANVLTF. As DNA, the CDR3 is TGTGCCAGCAGCCGCCTAACGGGGGTTGGGGCCAACGTCCTGACTTTC.

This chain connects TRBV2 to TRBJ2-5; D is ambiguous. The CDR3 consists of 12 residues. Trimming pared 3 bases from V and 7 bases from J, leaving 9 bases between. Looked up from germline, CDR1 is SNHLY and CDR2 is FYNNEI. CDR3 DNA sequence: TGTGCCAGCAGTGATATACTTAGGACCCAGTACTTC. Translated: CASSDILRTQYF.

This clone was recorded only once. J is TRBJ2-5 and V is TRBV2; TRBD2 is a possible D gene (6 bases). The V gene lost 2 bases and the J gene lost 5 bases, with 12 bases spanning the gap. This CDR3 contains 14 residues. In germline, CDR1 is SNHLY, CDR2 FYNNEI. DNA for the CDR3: TGTGCCAGCAGTGAAAACCGGGACTCTGAGACCCAGTACTTC. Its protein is CASSENRDSETQYF.

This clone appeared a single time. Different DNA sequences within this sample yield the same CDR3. The CDR3 DNA sequence: TGTGCCAGCAGTGGGACAGGCTATGGCTACACCTTC. Translated: CASSGTGYGYTF. The rearrangement joins TRBV6-5 to TRBJ1-2; 8 bases are a match to TRBD1. CDR1 and CDR2 (germline): MNHEY, SVGAGI. The CDR3 has 12 amino acids. J lost 4 bases, V lost 5 bases, and 0 bases had no gene match.

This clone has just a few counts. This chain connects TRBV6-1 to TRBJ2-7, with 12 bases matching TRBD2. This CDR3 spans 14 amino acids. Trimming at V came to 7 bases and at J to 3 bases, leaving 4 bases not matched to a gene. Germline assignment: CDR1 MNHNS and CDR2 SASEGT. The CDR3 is CASTLAGGHYEQYF. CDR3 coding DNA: TGTGCCAGCACACTAGCGGGGGGCCACTACGAGCAGTACTTC.

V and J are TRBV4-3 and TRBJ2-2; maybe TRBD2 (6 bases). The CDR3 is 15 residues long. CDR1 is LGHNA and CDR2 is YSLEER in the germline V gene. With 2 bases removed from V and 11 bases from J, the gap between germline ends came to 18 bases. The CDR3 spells CASSQLRIAVQELFF. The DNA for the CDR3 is TGCGCCAGCAGCCAACTTCGAATAGCGGTACAAGAGCTGTTTTTT.

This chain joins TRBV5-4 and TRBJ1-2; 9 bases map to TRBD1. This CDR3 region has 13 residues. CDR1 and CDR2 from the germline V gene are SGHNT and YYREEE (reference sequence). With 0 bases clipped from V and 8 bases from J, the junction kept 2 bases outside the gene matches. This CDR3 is CASSLGQGVGYTF. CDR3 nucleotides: TGTGCCAGCAGCTTGGGACAGGGGGTAGGCTACACCTTC. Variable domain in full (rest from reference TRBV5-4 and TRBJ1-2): ETGVTQSPTHLIKTRGQQVTLRCSSQSGHNTVSWYQQALGQGPQFIFQYYREEENGRGNFPPRFSGLQFPNYSSELNVNALELDDSALYLCASSLGQGVGYTFGSGTRLTVV.

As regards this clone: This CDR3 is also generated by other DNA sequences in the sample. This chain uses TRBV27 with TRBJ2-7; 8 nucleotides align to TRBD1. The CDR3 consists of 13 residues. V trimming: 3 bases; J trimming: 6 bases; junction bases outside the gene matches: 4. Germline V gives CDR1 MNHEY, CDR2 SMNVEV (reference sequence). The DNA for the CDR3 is TGTGCCAGCAGTTTCCCAGGGGGCTTCGAGCAGTACTTC. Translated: CASSFPGGFEQYF.

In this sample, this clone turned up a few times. The CDR3 DNA follows: TGTGCCAGCAGTCCGGGCCGGGGTTACAATCAGCCCCAGCATTTT. This translates into CASSPGRGYNQPQHF. The rearrangement joins TRBV5-4 to TRBJ1-5; D is ambiguous. Trimming cost V 5 bases and J 3 bases, with 15 bases left between them. The CDR3 is 15 amino acids. Germline-derived CDR1 and CDR2 are SGHNT and YYREEE (reference sequence).

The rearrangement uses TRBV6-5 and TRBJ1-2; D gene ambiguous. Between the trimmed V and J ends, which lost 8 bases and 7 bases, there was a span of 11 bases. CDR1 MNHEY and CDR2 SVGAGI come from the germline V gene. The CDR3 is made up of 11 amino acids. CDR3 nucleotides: TGTGCCAGCCAGGTACTCGGTGGCTACACCTTC. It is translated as CASQVLGGYTF.

CDR3 in DNA: TGTGCCAGCAGAACTGGACAGGCTAATGAAAAACTGTTTTTT. This codes for CASRTGQANEKLFF. The rearrangement uses TRBV11-2 and TRBJ1-4; 7 bases map to TRBD1. Trimming at V came to 6 bases and at J to 3 bases, leaving 4 bases not matched to a gene. Germline loops: CDR1 SGHAT, CDR2 FQNNGV. The CDR3 runs to 14 residues. The variable domain in full, with the rest retrieved from reference TRBV11-2 and TRBJ1-4, is EAGVAQSPRYKIIEKRQSVAFWCNPISGHATLYWYQQILGQGPKLLIQFQNNGVVDDSQLPKDRFSAERLKGVDSTLKIQPAKLEDSAVYLCASRTGQANEKLFFGSGTQLSVL.

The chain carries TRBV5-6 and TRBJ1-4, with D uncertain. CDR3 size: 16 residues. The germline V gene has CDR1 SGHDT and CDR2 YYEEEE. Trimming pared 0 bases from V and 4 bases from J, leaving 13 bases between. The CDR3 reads CASSLEGEEINEKLFF. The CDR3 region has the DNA TGTGCCAGCAGCTTGGAAGGAGAGGAGATTAATGAAAAACTGTTTTTT.

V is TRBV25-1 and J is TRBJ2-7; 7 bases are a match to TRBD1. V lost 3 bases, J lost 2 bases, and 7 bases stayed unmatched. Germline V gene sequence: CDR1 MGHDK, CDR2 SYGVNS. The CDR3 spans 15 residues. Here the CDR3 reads CASSDSGQETYEQYF. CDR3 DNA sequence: TGTGCCAGCAGTGACTCAGGACAGGAGACCTACGAGCAGTACTTC.

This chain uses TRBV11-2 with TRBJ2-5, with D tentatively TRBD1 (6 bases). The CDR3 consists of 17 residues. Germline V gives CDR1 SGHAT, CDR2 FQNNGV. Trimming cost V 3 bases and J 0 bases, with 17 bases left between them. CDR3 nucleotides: TGTGCCAGCAGCTTCCTTGCTGGGGGACACAACCAAGAGACCCAGTACTTC. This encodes CASSFLAGGHNQETQYF.

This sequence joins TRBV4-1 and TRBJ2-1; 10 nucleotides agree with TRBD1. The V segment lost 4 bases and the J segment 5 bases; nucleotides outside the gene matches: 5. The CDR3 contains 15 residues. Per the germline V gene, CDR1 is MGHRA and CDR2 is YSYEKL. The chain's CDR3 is CASSRRQGADNEQFF. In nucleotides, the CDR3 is TGCGCCAGCAGCCGAAGACAGGGGGCGGACAATGAGCAGTTCTTC.

The CDR3 reads CASMRGTTETQYF. CDR3 nucleotide sequence: TGCGCCAGCATGAGGGGGACGACGGAGACCCAGTACTTC. The rearrangement uses TRBV5-1 and TRBJ2-5; the D gene is possibly TRBD1 (6 bases). V gave up 6 bases and J gave up 5 bases, with 14 bases separating them. CDR3 size: 13 residues. Germline values: CDR1 SGHRS, CDR2 YFSETQ.

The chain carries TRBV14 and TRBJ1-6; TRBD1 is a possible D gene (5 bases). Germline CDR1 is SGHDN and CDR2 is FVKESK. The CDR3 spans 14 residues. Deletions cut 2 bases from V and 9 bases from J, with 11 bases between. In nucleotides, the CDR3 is TGTGCCAGCAGCCAATGGCAGGGCAGTTCACCCCTCCACTTT. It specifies CASSQWQGSSPLHF.

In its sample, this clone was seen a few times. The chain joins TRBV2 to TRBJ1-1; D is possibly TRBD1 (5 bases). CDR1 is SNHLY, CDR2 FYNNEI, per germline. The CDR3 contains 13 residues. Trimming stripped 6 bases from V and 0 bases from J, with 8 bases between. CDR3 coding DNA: TGTGCCAGCAGCTCCAGGGTGAACACTGAAGCTTTCTTT. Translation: CASSSRVNTEAFF.

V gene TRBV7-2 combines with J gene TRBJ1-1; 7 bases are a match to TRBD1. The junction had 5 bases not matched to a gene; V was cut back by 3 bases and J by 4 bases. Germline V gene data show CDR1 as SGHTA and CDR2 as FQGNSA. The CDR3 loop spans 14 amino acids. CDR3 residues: CASSFPTGITEAFF. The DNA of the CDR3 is TGTGCCAGCAGCTTCCCGACAGGGATCACTGAAGCTTTCTTT. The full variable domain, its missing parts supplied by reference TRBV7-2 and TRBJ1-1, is GAGVSQSPSNKVTEKGKDVELRCDPISGHTALYWYRQSLGQGLEFLIYFQGNSAPDKSGLPSDRFSAERTGGSVSTLTIQRTQQEDSAVYLCASSFPTGITEAFFGQGTRLTVV.

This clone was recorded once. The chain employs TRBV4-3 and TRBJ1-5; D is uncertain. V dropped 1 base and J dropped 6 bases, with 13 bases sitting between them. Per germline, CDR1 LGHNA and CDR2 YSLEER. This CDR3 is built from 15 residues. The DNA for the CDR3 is TGCGCCAGCAGCCAAGTCCGCCTAGGTAGTCAGCCCCAGCATTTT. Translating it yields CASSQVRLGSQPQHF.

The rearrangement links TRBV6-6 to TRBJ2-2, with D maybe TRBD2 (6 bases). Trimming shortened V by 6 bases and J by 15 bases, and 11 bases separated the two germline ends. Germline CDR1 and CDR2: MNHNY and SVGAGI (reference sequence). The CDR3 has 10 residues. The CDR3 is CASRSGVMFF. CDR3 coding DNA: TGTGCCAGCAGGTCGGGGGTGATGTTTTTT.

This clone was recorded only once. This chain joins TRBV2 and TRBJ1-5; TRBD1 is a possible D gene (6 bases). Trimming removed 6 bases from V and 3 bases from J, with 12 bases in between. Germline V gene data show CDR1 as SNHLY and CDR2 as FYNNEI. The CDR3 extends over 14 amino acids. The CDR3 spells CASRFRDNNQPQHF. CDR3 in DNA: TGTGCCAGCAGATTCCGGGACAACAATCAGCCCCAGCATTTT.

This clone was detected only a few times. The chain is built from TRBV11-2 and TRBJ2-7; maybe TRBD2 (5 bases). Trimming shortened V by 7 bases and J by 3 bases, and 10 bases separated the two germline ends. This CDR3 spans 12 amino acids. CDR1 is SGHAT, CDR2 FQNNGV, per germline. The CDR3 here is CASKGRGYEQYF. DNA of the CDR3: TGTGCCAGCAAGGGTCGGGGCTACGAGCAGTACTTC.

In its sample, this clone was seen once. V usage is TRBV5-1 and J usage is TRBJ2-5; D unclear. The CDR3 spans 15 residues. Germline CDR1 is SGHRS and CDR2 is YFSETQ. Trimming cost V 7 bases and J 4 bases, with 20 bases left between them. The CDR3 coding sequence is TGCGCCAGCGCAGTTATTGGCCTCAATGGAGAGACCCAGTACTTC. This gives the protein CASAVIGLNGETQYF.

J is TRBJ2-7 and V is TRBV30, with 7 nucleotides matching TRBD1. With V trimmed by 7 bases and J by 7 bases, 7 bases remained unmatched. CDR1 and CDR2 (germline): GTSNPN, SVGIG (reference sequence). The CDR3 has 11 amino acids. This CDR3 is CALTGSWEQYF. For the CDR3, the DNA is TGTGCCTTGACAGGGAGCTGGGAGCAGTACTTC.

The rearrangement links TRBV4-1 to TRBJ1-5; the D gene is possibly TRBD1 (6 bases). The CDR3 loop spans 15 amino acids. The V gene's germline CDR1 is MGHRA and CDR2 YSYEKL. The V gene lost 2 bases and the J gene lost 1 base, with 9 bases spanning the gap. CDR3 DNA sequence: TGCGCCAGCAGCCAAACAGGGTTAAGCAATCAGCCCCAGCATTTT. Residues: CASSQTGLSNQPQHF.

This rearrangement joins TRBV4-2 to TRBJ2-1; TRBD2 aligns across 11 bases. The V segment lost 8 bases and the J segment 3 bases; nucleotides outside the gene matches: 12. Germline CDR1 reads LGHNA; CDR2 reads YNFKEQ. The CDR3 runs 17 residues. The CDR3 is CASVKTGTSGNYNEQFF. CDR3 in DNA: TGTGCCAGCGTGAAAACCGGGACTAGCGGAAACTACAATGAGCAGTTCTTC.

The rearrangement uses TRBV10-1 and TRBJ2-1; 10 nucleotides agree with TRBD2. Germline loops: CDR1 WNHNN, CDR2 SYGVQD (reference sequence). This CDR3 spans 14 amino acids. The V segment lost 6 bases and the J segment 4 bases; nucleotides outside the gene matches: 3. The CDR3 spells CASRRTSGYNEQFF. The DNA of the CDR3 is TGCGCCAGCAGGAGGACTAGCGGTTACAATGAGCAGTTCTTC.

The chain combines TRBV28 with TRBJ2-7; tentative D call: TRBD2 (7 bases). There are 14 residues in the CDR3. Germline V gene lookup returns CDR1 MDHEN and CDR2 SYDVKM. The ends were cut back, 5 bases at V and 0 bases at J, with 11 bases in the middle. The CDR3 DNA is TGTGCCAGCAGTGGCGGGGGCTTCTCCTACGAGCAGTACTTC. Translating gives CASSGGGFSYEQYF. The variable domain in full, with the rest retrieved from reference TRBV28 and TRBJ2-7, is DVKVTQSSRYLVKRTGEKVFLECVQDMDHENMFWYRQDPGLGLRLIYFSYDVKMKEKGDIPEGYSVSREKKERFSLILESASTNQTSMYLCASSGGGFSYEQYFGPGTRLTVT.